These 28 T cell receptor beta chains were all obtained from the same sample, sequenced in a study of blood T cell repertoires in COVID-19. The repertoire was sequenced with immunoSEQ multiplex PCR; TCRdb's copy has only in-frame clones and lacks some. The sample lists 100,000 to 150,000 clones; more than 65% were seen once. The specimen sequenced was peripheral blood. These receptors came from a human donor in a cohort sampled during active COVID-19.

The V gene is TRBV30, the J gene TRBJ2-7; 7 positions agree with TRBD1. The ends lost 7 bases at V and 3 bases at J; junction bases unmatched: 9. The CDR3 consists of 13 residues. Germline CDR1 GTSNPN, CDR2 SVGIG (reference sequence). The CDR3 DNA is TGTGCCTTCGCACCCGGGACAGTCTACGAGCAGTACTTC. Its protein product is CAFAPGTVYEQYF.

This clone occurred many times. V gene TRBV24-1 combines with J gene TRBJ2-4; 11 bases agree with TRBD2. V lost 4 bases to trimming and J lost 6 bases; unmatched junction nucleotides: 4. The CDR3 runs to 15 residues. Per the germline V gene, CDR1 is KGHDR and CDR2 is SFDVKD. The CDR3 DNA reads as TGTGCCACCAGTGAACTAGCGGGAGCCGGAAACATTCAGTACTTC. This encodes CATSELAGAGNIQYF.

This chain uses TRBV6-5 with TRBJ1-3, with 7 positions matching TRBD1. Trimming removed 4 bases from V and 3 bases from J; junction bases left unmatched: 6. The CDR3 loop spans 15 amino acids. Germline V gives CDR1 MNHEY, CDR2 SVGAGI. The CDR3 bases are TGTGCCAGCAGTTTCACAGGGGATTATGGAAACACCATATATTTT. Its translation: CASSFTGDYGNTIYF.

The CDR3: CASNDEISGANVLTF. The DNA of the CDR3 is TGTGCCAGTAACGATGAGATCTCTGGGGCCAACGTCCTGACTTTC. This chain links TRBV19 with TRBJ2-6; D unclear. Between the trimmed V and J ends, which lost 7 bases and 0 bases, there was a span of 10 bases. Germline-derived CDR1 and CDR2 are LNHDA and SQIVND (reference sequence). The CDR3 spans 15 residues. Supplemented by reference TRBV19 and TRBJ2-6, the full variable domain reads DGGITQSPKYLFRKEGQNVTLSCEQNLNHDAMYWYRQDPGQGLRLIYYSQIVNDFQKGDIAEGYSVSREKKESFPLTVTSAQKNPTAFYLCASNDEISGANVLTFGAGSRLTVL.

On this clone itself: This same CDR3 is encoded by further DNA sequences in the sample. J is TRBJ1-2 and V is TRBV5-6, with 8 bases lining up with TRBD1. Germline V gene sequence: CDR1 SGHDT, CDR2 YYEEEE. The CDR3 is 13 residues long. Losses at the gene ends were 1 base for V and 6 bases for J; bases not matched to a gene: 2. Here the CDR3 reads CASSLWDRHGYTF. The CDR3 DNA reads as TGTGCCAGCAGCTTGTGGGACAGGCATGGCTACACCTTC. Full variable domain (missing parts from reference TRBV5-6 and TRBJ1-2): DAGVTQSPTHLIKTRGQQVTLRCSPKSGHDTVSWYQQALGQGPQFIFQYYEEEERQRGNFPDRFSGHQFPNYSSELNVNALLLGDSALYLCASSLWDRHGYTFGSGTRLTVV.

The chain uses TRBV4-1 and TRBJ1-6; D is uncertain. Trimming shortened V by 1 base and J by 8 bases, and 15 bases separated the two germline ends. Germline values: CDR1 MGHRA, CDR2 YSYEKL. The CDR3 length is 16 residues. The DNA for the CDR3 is TGCGCCAGCAGCCAAGGCCAAGGCACAGTCTATTCACCCCTCCACTTT. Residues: CASSQGQGTVYSPLHF.

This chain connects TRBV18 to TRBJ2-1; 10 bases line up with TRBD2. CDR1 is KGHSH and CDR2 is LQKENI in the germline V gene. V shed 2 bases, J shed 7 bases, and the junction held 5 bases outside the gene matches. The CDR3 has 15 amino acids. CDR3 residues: CASSPGLAGENEQFF. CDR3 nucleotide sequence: TGTGCCAGCTCACCAGGGCTAGCGGGAGAAAATGAGCAGTTCTTC.

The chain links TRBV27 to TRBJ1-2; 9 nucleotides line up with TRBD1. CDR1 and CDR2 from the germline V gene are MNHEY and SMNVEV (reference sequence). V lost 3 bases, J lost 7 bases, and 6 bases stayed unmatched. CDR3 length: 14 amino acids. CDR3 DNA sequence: TGTGCCAGCAGTTTTAGGACAGGGGCGTCTGGCTACACCTTC. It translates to CASSFRTGASGYTF.

In nucleotides, the CDR3 is TGTGCCAGCAGACTTTCGAGCACAGATACGCAGTATTTT. Translation gives CASRLSSTDTQYF. The J gene is TRBJ2-3, the V gene TRBV6-5; D uncertain. There are 13 residues in the CDR3. V shed 6 bases and J shed 0 bases, with 7 bases lying between them. The germline V gene has CDR1 MNHEY and CDR2 SVGAGI.

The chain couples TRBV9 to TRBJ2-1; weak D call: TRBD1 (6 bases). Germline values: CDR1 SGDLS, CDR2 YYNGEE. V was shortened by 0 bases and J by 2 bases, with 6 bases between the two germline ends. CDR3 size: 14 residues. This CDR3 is CASSVGQAYNEQFF. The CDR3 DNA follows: TGTGCCAGCAGCGTAGGACAGGCCTACAATGAGCAGTTCTTC.

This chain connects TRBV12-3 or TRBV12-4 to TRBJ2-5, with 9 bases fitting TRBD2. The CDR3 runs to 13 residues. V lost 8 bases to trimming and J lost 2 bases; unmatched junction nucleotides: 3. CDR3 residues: CASASGTQETQYF. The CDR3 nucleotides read TGTGCCAGCGCTAGCGGGACACAAGAGACCCAGTACTTC.

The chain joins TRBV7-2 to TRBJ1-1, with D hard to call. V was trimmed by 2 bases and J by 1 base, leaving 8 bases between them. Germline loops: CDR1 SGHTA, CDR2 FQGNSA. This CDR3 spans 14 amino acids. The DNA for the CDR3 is TGTGCCAGCAGCTTACTCCAGGCGAACACTGAAGCTTTCTTT. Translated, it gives CASSLLQANTEAFF.

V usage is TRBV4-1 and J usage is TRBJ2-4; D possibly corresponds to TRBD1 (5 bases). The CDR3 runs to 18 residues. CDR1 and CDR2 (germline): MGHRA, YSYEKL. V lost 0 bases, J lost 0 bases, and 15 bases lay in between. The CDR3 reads CASSQEPGATRAKNIQYF. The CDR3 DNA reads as TGCGCCAGCAGCCAAGAACCTGGGGCGACCCGAGCCAAAAACATTCAGTACTTC.

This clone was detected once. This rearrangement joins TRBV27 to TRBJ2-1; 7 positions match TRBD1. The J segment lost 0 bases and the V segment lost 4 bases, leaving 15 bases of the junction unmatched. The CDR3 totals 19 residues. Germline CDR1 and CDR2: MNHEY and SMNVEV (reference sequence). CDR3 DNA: TGTGCCAGCAGTTACCTCGGGACAGCCCTGACCAGCTCCTACAATGAGCAGTTCTTC. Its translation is CASSYLGTALTSSYNEQFF.

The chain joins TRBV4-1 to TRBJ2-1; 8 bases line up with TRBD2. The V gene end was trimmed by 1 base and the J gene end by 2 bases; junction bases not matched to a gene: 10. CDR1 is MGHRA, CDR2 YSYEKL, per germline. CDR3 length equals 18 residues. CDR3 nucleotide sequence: TGCGCCAGCAGCCAAGCTCCCGCAGCGGGAGCCACCTACAATGAGCAGTTCTTC. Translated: CASSQAPAAGATYNEQFF.

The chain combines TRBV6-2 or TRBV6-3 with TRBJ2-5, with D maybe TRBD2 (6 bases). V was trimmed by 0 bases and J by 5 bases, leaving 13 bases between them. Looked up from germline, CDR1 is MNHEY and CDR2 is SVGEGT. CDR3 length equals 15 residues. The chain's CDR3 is CASSYSEGLGETQYF. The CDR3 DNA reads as TGTGCCAGCAGTTACTCGGAGGGGCTGGGCGAGACCCAGTACTTC.

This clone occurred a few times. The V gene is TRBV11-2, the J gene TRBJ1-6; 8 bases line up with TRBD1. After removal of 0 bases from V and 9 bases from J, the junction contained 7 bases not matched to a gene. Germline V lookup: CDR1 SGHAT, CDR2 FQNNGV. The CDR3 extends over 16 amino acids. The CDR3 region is CASSLDFGTGSSPLHF. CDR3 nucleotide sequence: TGTGCCAGCAGCTTAGATTTCGGGACAGGAAGTTCACCCCTCCACTTT.

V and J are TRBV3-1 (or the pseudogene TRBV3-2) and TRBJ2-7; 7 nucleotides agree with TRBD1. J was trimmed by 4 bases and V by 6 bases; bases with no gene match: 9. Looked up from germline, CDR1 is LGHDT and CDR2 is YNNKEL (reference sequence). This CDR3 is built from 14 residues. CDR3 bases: TGTGCCAGCAGTCAACAGGGGCGCGAGTACGAGCAGTACTTC. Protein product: CASSQQGREYEQYF.

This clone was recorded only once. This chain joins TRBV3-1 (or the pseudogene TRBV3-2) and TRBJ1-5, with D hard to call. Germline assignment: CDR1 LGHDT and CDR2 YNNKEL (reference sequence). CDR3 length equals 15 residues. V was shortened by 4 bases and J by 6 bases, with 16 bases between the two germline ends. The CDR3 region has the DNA TGTGCCAGCAGCCGCAAAGGAGGAGCGGCTCAGCCCCAGCATTTT. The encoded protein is CASSRKGGAAQPQHF.

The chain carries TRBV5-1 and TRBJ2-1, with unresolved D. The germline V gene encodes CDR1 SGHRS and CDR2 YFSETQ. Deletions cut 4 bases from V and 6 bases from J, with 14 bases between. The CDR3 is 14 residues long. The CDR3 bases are TGCGCCAGCAGCCCGCTAGTGAATCCCAATGAGCAGTTCTTC. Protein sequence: CASSPLVNPNEQFF.

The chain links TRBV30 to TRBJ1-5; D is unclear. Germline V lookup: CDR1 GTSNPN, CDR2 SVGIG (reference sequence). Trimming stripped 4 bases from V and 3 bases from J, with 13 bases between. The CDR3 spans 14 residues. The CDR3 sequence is CAWNAGSVNQPQHF. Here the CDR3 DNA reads TGTGCCTGGAATGCAGGCTCCGTCAATCAGCCCCAGCATTTT.

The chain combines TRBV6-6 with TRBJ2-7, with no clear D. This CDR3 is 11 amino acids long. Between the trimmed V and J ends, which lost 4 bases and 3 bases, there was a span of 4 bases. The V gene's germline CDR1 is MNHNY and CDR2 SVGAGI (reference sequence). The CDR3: CASSSVYEQYF. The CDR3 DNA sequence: TGTGCCAGCAGTTCAGTCTACGAGCAGTACTTC.

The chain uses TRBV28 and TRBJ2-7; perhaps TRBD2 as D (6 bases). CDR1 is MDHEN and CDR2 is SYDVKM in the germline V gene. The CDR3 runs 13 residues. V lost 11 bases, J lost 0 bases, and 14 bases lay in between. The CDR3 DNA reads TGTGCCGCCACCGGGACTGACTCCTACGAGCAGTACTTC. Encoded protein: CAATGTDSYEQYF.

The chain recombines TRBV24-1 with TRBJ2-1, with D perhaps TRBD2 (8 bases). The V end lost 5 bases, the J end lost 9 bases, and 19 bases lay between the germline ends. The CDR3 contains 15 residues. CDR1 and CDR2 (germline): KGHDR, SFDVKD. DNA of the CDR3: TGTGCCACCAGTGTTGGGGGACTAGGGGGCGGTGAGCAGTTCTTC. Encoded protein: CATSVGGLGGGEQFF.

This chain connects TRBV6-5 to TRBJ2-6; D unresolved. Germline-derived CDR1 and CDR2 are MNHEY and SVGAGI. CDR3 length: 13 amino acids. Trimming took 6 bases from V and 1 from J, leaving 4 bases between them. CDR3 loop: CASSTSGANVLTF. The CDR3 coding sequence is TGTGCCAGCAGCACTTCTGGGGCCAACGTCCTGACTTTC.

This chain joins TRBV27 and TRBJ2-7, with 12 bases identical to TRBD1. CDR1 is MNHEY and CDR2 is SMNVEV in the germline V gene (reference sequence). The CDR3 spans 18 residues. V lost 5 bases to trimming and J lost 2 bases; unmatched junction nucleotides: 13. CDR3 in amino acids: CASSHRPGTGGGTYEQYF. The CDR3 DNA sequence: TGTGCCAGCAGTCACCGTCCCGGGACAGGGGGCGGCACCTACGAGCAGTACTTC.

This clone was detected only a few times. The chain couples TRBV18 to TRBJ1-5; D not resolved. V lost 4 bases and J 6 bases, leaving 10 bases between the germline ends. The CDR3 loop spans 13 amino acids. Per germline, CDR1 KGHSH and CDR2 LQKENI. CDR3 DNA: TGTGCCAGCTCACGAGGTGTGGCTCAGCCCCAGCATTTT. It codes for CASSRGVAQPQHF. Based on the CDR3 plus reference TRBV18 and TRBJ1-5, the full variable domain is NAGVMQNPRHLVRRRGQEARLRCSPMKGHSHVYWYRQLPEEGLKFMVYLQKENIIDESGMPKERFSAEFPKEGPSILRIQQVVRGDSAAYFCASSRGVAQPQHFGDGTRLSIL.

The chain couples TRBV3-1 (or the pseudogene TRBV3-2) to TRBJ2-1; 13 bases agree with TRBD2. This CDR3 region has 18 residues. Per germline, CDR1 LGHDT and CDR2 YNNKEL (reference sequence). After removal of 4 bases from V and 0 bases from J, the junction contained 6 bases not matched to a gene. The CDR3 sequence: CASSPGTSGTFSYNEQFF. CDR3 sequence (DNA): TGTGCCAGCAGCCCCGGGACTAGCGGGACCTTCTCCTACAATGAGCAGTTCTTC.